This TCR beta chain was recovered during a study of shared T cell receptors in the human thymus. Only in-frame clones appear in the TCRdb table, and some are missing; sequencing was by immunoSEQ multiplex PCR. The table shows 540,000 or so clones, with 75% to 85% occurring only once. Germline V gives CDR1 SNHLY, CDR2 FYNNEI. The ends lost 6 bases at V and 0 bases at J; junction bases unmatched: 9. The CDR3 is made up of 17 amino acids. The same data also contributed to another study, on human thymus T cells. According to that study: Thymic tissue was derived from resections collected during corrective heart surgery. As related research reported, thymic repertoires overlapped highly among unrelated individuals.

Sequenced: thymocytes. This chain connects TRBV2 to TRBJ2-3; TRBD2 agrees at 10 bases. The sequence came from a boy younger than two with a congenital heart defect. The CDR3 loop is CASSPSSSGSSTDTQYF. As DNA, the CDR3 is TGTGCCAGCAGCCCAAGCTCTAGCGGGAGTAGCACAGATACGCAGTATTTT.